This T cell receptor (beta chain) was recovered during a study of T cells in Graves' hyperthyroidism and ophthalmopathy. Findings and limits, study-wide: Ophthalmopathy could be told apart from stable hyperthyroidism with a 13 V-J model.

There are many counts of this clonotype. The antigen remains undetermined. V was pared by 0 bases and J by 10 bases, with 10 bases between. The CDR3 has 12 amino acids. Germline CDR1 is SGHTS and CDR2 is YDEGEE. Amplification of TCR beta CDR3 regions was performed using RNA transcripts as template. TCR CDR3 regions were first amplified by RT-PCR with HTBI primers. TCRdb fed the multiplex PCR reads into MiXCR, producing one record per CDR3 protein. The data contain roughly 570,000 distinct CDR3 sequences, about half of them singletons. Subjects aged 18 to 65 presented with newly diagnosed hyperthyroidism of less than 2 months' duration.

Sequenced sample: peripheral blood or thyroid tissue (not recorded which). J is TRBJ1-1 and V is TRBV5-8; no firm D call. The sequence came from a woman between 18 and 29 years old with Graves' hyperthyroidism. This chain's CDR3 is CASSLVKALAFF. The CDR3 bases are TGTGCCAGCAGCTTGGTGAAAGCCCTAGCTTTCTTT.